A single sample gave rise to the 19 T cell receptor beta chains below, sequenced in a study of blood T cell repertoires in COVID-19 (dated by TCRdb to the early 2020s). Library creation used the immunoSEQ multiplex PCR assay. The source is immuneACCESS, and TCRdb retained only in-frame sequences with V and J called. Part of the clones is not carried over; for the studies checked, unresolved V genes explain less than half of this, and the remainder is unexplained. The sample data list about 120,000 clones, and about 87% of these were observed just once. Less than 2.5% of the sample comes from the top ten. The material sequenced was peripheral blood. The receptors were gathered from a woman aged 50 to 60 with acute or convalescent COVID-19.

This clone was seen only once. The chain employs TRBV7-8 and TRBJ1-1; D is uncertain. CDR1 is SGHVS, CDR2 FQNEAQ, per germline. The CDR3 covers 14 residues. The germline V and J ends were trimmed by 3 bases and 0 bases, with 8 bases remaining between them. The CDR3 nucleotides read TGTGCCAGCAGCTTCGAGGAGATGAACACTGAAGCTTTCTTT. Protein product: CASSFEEMNTEAFF.

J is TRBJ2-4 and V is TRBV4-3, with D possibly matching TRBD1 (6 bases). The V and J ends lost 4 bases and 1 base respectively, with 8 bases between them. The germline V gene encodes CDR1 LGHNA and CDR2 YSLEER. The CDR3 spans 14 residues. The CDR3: CASSRTGAKNIQYF. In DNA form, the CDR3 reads TGCGCCAGCAGCCGAACAGGGGCCAAAAACATTCAGTACTTC.

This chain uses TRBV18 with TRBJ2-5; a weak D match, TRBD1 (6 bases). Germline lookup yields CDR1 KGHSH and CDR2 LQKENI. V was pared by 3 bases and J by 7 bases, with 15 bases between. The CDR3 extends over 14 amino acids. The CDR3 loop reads CASSPGAADGTQYF. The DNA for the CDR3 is TGTGCCAGCTCACCGGGGGCAGCCGATGGGACCCAGTACTTC.

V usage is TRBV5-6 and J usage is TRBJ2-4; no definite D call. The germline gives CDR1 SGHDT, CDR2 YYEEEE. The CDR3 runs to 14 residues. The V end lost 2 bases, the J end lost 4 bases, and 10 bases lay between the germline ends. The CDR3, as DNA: TGTGCCAGCAGCTTAACAGCTCTAAAAAACATTCAGTACTTC. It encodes CASSLTALKNIQYF.

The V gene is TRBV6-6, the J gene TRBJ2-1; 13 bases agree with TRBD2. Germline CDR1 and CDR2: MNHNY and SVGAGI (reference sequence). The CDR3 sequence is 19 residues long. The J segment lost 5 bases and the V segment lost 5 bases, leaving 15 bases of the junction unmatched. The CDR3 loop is CASSRPPGTSGTMNNEQFF. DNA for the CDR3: TGTGCCAGCAGTCGCCCTCCCGGGACTAGCGGGACCATGAACAATGAGCAGTTCTTC.

CDR3 nucleotides: TGTGCCAGCAGGTTGACAGGGGCCGGGGGCTACACCTTC. As protein: CASRLTGAGGYTF. V gene TRBV6-6 combines with J gene TRBJ1-2; 8 nucleotides agree with TRBD1. The CDR3 has 13 amino acids. Germline lookup yields CDR1 MNHNY and CDR2 SVGAGI (reference sequence). Germline trimming cut 6 bases from V and 8 bases from J; bases unmatched to any gene: 8.

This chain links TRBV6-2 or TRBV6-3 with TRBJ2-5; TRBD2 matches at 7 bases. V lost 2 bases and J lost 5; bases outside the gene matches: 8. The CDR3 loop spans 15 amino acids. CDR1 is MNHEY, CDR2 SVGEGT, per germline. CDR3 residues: CASSYLQRDRETQYF. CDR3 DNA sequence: TGTGCCAGCAGTTACCTCCAGCGGGATCGGGAGACCCAGTACTTC.

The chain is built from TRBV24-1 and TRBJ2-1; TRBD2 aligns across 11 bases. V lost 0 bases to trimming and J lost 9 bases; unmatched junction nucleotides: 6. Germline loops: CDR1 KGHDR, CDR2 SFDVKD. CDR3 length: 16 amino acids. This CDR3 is CATSDLSGTSGVEQFF. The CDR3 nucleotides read TGTGCCACCAGTGATTTGTCGGGGACTAGCGGCGTTGAGCAGTTCTTC.

Written as DNA, the CDR3 is TGTGCCAGCAGTACGGGGATCACTGAAGCTTTCTTT. It is translated as CASSTGITEAFF. The chain carries TRBV6-5 and TRBJ1-1; D is ambiguous. With 5 bases removed from V and 4 bases from J, the gap between germline ends came to 8 bases. The CDR3 runs to 12 residues. Germline values: CDR1 MNHEY, CDR2 SVGAGI.

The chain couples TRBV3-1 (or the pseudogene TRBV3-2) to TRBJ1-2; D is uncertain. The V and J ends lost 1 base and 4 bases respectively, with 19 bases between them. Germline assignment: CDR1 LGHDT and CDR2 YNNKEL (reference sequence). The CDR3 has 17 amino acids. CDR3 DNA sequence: TGTGCCAGCAGCCAAGTTCTCCTGGGAGGGAGTGCCTATGGCTACACCTTC. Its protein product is CASSQVLLGGSAYGYTF.

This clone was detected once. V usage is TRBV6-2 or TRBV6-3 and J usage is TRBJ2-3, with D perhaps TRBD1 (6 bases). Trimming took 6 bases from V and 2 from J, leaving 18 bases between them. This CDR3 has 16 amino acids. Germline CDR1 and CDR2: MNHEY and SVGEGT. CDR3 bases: TGTGCCAGCAGCCGCCGGGACACACGGTTCACAGATACGCAGTATTTT. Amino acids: CASSRRDTRFTDTQYF.

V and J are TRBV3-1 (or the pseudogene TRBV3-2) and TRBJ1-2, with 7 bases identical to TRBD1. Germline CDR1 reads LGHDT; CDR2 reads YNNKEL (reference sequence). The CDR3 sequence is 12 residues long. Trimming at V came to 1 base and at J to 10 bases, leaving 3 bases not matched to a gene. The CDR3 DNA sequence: TGTGCCAGCAGCCAAGGGGACAGCTACTACACCTTC. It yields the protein CASSQGDSYYTF.

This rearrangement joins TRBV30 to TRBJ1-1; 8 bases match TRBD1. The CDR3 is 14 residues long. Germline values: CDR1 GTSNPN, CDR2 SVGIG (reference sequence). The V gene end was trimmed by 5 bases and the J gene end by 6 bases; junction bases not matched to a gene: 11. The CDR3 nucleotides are TGTGCCTGGGGAGCCGGACAGGGTGGCTCTGAAGCTTTCTTT. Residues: CAWGAGQGGSEAFF.

The CDR3 DNA sequence: TGTGCCACCAGTGATTCAGCGTCTGGAAACACCATATATTTT. Amino acids: CATSDSASGNTIYF. The chain uses TRBV24-1 and TRBJ1-3; no clear D gene. CDR1 and CDR2 from the germline V gene are KGHDR and SFDVKD. The CDR3 spans 14 residues. Trimming took 2 bases from V and 1 from J, leaving 5 bases between them.

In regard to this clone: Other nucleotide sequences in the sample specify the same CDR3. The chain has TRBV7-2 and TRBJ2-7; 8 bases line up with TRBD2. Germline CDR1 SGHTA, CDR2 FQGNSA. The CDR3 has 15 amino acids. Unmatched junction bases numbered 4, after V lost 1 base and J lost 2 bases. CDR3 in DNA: TGTGCCAGCAGCTTAGATGCGGGGGGCACCTACGAGCAGTACTTC. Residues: CASSLDAGGTYEQYF.

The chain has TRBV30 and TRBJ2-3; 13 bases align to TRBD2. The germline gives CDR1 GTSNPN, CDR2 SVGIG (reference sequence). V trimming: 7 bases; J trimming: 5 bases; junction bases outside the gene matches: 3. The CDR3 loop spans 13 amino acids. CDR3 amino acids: CASGLAGEDTQYF. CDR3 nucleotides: TGTGCCTCCGGACTAGCGGGGGAAGATACGCAGTATTTT.

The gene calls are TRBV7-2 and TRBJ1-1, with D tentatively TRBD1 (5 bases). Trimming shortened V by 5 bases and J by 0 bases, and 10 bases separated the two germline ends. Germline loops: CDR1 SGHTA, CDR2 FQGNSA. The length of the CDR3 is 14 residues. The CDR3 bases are TGTGCCAGCAGCATGACAGTTATGAACACTGAAGCTTTCTTT. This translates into CASSMTVMNTEAFF.

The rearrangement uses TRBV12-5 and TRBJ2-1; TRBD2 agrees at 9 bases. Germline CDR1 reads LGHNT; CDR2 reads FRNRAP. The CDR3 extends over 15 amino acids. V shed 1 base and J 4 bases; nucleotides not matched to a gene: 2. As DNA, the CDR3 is TGTGCTAGTGGTTTGGGACTAGCGGCTTACAATGAGCAGTTCTTC. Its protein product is CASGLGLAAYNEQFF.

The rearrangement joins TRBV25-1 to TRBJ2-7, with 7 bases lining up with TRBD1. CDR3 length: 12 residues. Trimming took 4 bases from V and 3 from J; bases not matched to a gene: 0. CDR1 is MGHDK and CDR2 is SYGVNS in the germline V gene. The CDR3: CASSAGGYEQYF. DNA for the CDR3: TGTGCCAGCAGTGCAGGGGGCTACGAGCAGTACTTC.